Listed below are T cell receptor beta chains from one sample, sequenced in a study of T cell repertoires in cytomegalovirus infection. Using its own MiXCR run on the reads, TCRdb lists one record per CDR3 protein. The table has about 440,000 distinct CDR3 sequences, roughly 30% seen once; the top ten hold about 13%. Sequencing used PBMCs. Receptor source: a human donor in good health (CMV status not recorded). Some clones in this sample may be carry-over from other donors' samples. Both conserved end residues are part of each CDR3. Some rows have no size entry. The others give once, few or many, or a class for an expanded clone.

clone_size j_call v_call cdr3_aa
. TRBJ1-2 TRBV6-8 CASSPRGQGSQGYTF
few TRBJ2-3 TRBV7-6 CASSPRAGVLTDTQYF
many TRBJ1-4 TRBV6-1 CASTKTFNEKLFF
. TRBJ1-1 TRBV20-1 CSALRGNTEAFF
. TRBJ1-2 TRBV19 CASRRTGEYYGYTF
many TRBJ1-1 TRBV6-5 CASRTGTLRAFF
. TRBJ1-4 TRBV7-6 CASSSIGGEKLFF
. TRBJ2-5 TRBV6-5 CASRHRGETQYF
. TRBJ2-1 TRBV20-1 CSVQSRGGLEQFF
many TRBJ2-7 TRBV7-8 CASSPYRVSGYEQYF
few TRBJ2-5 TRBV6-1 CASSPWTSGGASRQETQYF
. TRBJ2-7 TRBV14 CASSTNLVAQAEQYF
few TRBJ1-1 TRBV12-3/TRBV12-4 CASSQTLLNTEAFF
many TRBJ2-2 TRBV7-2 CASSSVAGTGELFF
few TRBJ1-4 TRBV28 CASRQAATNEKLFF
many TRBJ2-6 TRBV11-2 CASSLFVAVTASGANVLTF
. TRBJ1-5 TRBV16 CASSQAGKGNQPQHF